A single sample gave rise to the 11 T cell receptor beta chains below, sequenced in a study of control samples from healthy donors and cancer patients. Assay used: immunoSEQ multiplex PCR; TCRdb lists only in-frame clones, some missing. Among 45,000 to 60,000 clones, about nine tenths were seen once, and the ten largest hold about 14%. The sequencing sample was made of PBMCs. All receptors derive from a man aged 60-69 years with head and neck cancer.

J is TRBJ2-4 and V is TRBV5-6; TRBD2 might be the D (5 bases). The V end lost 0 bases, the J end lost 8 bases, and 9 bases lay between the germline ends. The CDR3 length is 13 residues. Germline V CDR1 and CDR2: SGHDT, YYEEEE. As DNA, the CDR3 is TGTGCCAGCAGCTTGGAGCGGACTGACATTCAGTACTTC. It translates to CASSLERTDIQYF.

This clone is categorized as medium-sized. The genes are TRBV28 and TRBJ1-5, with 7 nucleotides matching TRBD1. J was trimmed by 7 bases and V by 3 bases; bases with no gene match: 6. This CDR3 has 14 amino acids. Germline V gives CDR1 MDHEN, CDR2 SYDVKM. CDR3 protein: CASSFWQGGQPQHF. CDR3 sequence (DNA): TGTGCCAGCAGTTTTTGGCAGGGGGGACAGCCCCAGCATTTT.

This clone was counted once. The rearrangement joins TRBV27 to TRBJ2-3, with TRBD1 matching 9 bases. V was pared by 7 bases and J by 14 bases, with 10 bases of the junction left unmatched. Germline V gene lookup returns CDR1 MNHEY and CDR2 SMNVEV (reference sequence). The CDR3 is made up of 12 amino acids. The CDR3 sequence is CASTRVGTGLYF. As DNA, the CDR3 is TGTGCCAGCACCCGGGTGGGGACAGGGCTGTATTTT.

The chain uses TRBV18 and TRBJ1-1, with a tentative D call TRBD1 (6 bases). Between the trimmed V and J ends, which lost 3 bases and 4 bases, there was a span of 12 bases. The CDR3 has 14 amino acids. Germline-derived CDR1 and CDR2 are KGHSH and LQKENI. CDR3 DNA sequence: TGTGCCAGCTCACCTCTCGGACAGATCACTGAAGCTTTCTTT. It codes for CASSPLGQITEAFF.

CDR3 DNA sequence: TGTGCCAGCACTTACGCGGGATTCTATGGCTACACCTTC. Its protein is CASTYAGFYGYTF. This chain joins TRBV28 and TRBJ1-2; D unresolved. Trimming took 7 bases from V and 4 from J, leaving 13 bases between them. CDR1 is MDHEN and CDR2 is SYDVKM in the germline V gene. The CDR3 is 13 residues long.

To note about this clone: One junction end does not reproduce the germline sequence, and a read error may be involved. The rearrangement links TRBV4-3 to TRBJ2-7; 10 bases fit TRBD2. This CDR3 contains 18 residues. Germline-derived CDR1 and CDR2 are LGHNA and YSLEER. The CDR3 sequence is CASSQDMDASGSMYGQYF. Here the CDR3 DNA reads TGCGCCAGCAGCCAAGATATGGATGCTAGCGGGAGTATGTACGGGCAGTACTTC.

The chain links TRBV29-1 to TRBJ2-3; no clear D gene. The CDR3 is 12 residues long. The germline V gene encodes CDR1 SQVTM and CDR2 ANQGSEA. V was trimmed by 7 bases and J by 2 bases, leaving 10 bases between them. CDR3 sequence reads: CSAEKDTDTQYF. CDR3 DNA sequence: TGCAGCGCGGAAAAAGACACAGATACGCAGTATTTT.

V gene TRBV16 combines with J gene TRBJ1-1; D call uncertain. Trimming cost V 4 bases and J 1 base, with 7 bases left between them. Germline values: CDR1 KGHSY, CDR2 FQNENV. The CDR3 extends over 13 amino acids. This chain's CDR3 is CASSLTENTEAFF. CDR3 in DNA: TGTGCCAGCAGCCTAACAGAGAACACTGAAGCTTTCTTT.

In the case of this clone: Other DNA sequences in the sample encode the same CDR3. This chain joins TRBV3-1 (or the pseudogene TRBV3-2) and TRBJ2-7; 7 bases are a match to TRBD2. J lost 2 bases, V lost 6 bases, and 13 bases had no gene match. Germline V gives CDR1 LGHDT, CDR2 YNNKEL (reference sequence). The CDR3 is made up of 16 amino acids. In DNA form, the CDR3 reads TGTGCCAGCAGTCCTACGGGGGGTAACGGTCCCTACGAGCAGTACTTC. Protein product: CASSPTGGNGPYEQYF.

The chain couples TRBV5-1 to TRBJ1-2; TRBD1 aligns across 7 bases. The CDR3 has 15 residues. Looked up from germline, CDR1 is SGHRS and CDR2 is YFSETQ. V shed 4 bases and J 7 bases; nucleotides not matched to a gene: 13. For the CDR3, the DNA is TGCGCCAGCAGCGGGCCTTCCGCAGGGGGTACTGGCTACACCTTC. Translating it yields CASSGPSAGGTGYTF.

The rearrangement links TRBV19 to TRBJ1-2; D may be TRBD1 (6 bases). The CDR3 has 14 amino acids. The V gene lost 3 bases and the J gene lost 1 base, with 9 bases spanning the gap. In germline, CDR1 is LNHDA, CDR2 SQIVND (reference sequence). Written as DNA, the CDR3 is TGTGCCAGTAGTATGAGGACAGATAACTATGGCTACACCTTC. Encoded protein: CASSMRTDNYGYTF.